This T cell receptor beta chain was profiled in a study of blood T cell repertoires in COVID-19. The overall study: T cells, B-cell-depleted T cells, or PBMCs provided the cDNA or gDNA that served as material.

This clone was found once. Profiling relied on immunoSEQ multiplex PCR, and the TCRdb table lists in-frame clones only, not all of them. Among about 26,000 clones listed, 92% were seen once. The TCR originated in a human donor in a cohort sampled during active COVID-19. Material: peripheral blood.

The CDR3 region is CASSFRENTEAFF. CDR3 DNA sequence: TGTGCCAGCAGCTTCAGGGAGAACACTGAAGCTTTCTTT. V and J are TRBV11-3 and TRBJ1-1; D possibly corresponds to TRBD1 (5 bases). CDR3 length: 13 amino acids. The V end was cut by 3 bases, the J end by 1 base, with 6 bases between. Per germline, CDR1 SGHNT and CDR2 YENEEA.